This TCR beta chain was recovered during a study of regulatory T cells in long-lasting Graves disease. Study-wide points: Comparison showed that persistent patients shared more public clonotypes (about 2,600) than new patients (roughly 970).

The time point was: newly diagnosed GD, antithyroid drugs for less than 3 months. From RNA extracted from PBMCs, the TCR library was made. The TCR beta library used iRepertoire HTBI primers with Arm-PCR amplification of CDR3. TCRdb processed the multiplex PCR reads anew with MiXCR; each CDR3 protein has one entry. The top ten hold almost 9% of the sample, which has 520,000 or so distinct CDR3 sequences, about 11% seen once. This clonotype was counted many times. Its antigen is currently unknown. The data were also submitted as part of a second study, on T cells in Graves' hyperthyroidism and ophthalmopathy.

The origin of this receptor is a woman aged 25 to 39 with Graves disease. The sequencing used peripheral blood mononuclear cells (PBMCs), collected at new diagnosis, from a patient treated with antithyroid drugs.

This chain's CDR3 is CASSRGQASYEQYF. CDR3 bases: TGCGCCAGCAGCCGAGGACAGGCCTCCTACGAGCAGTACTTC. The rearrangement links TRBV4-1 to TRBJ2-7; TRBD1 matches 7 bases. The J segment lost 0 bases and the V segment lost 4 bases, leaving 3 bases of the junction unmatched. CDR3 length equals 14 residues. Germline V gives CDR1 MGHRA, CDR2 YSYEKL.